The 11 T cell receptor beta chains below were found in one sample sequenced in a study of blood T cell repertoires in COVID-19. Clones were read by immunoSEQ multiplex PCR, and TCRdb kept only the in-frame ones, dropping some. Of some 180,000 clones in the sample, about 75% are singletons; the top ten hold around 8.1%. The specimen sequenced was peripheral blood. Receptor source: a woman aged 50 to 60 with active or convalescent COVID-19.

The chain employs TRBV3-1 (or the pseudogene TRBV3-2) and TRBJ2-3; 12 nucleotides match TRBD2. Unmatched junction bases numbered 9, after V lost 2 bases and J lost 3 bases. This CDR3 contains 18 residues. Germline assignment: CDR1 LGHDT and CDR2 YNNKEL (reference sequence). The CDR3 here is CASSQILAGGRTTDTQYF. The CDR3 DNA reads TGTGCCAGCAGCCAAATTCTAGCGGGGGGGCGTACAACAGATACGCAGTATTTT.

The count of this clone is one. The V call is TRBV7-3, the J call TRBJ1-2, with 7 bases fitting TRBD1. Unmatched junction bases numbered 9, after V lost 5 bases and J lost 9 bases. Germline CDR1 is SGHTA and CDR2 is FQGTGA. The CDR3 loop spans 13 amino acids. This CDR3 is CASSDITGVSYTF. The CDR3 DNA sequence: TGTGCCAGCAGCGACATTACAGGGGTTAGCTACACCTTC. Full variable domain (rest looked up from reference TRBV7-3 and TRBJ1-2): GAGVSQTPSNKVTEKGKYVELRCDPISGHTALYWYRQSLGQGPEFLIYFQGTGAADDSGLPNDRFFAVRPEGSVSTLKIQRTERGDSAVYLCASSDITGVSYTFGSGTRLTVV.

The chain uses TRBV3-1 (or the pseudogene TRBV3-2) and TRBJ1-2; D possibly corresponds to TRBD1 (6 bases). V dropped 4 bases and J dropped 8 bases, with 17 bases sitting between them. CDR1 and CDR2 (germline): LGHDT, YNNKEL (reference sequence). This CDR3 has 14 residues. Here the CDR3 reads CASSLRTDLVGYTF. CDR3 nucleotides: TGTGCCAGCAGCCTTCGGACAGACCTCGTAGGCTACACCTTC.

The chain uses TRBV7-2 and TRBJ2-7; 13 nucleotides match TRBD2. CDR3 length equals 18 residues. The junction had 10 bases not matched to a gene; V was cut back by 5 bases and J by 0 bases. Germline CDR1 SGHTA, CDR2 FQGNSA. The CDR3 bases are TGTGCCAGCAGCCCGGCGGGACTAGCGGGGCCGAGCTCCTACGAGCAGTACTTC. Translation gives CASSPAGLAGPSSYEQYF.

V gene TRBV19 combines with J gene TRBJ1-1; possible D gene TRBD1, 5 bases. V gave up 6 bases and J gave up 0 bases, with 26 bases separating them. Germline lookup yields CDR1 LNHDA and CDR2 SQIVND (reference sequence). This CDR3 comprises 19 residues. The CDR3 nucleotides are TGTGCCAGTAGCCCAGGGCTTGTAGGACTGGGACTTATGAACACTGAAGCTTTCTTT. This codes for CASSPGLVGLGLMNTEAFF.

This clone was seen a single time. The chain uses TRBV5-4 and TRBJ1-2; 9 bases are shared with TRBD1. This CDR3 is 14 amino acids long. Unmatched junction bases numbered 7, after V lost 4 bases and J lost 6 bases. Germline CDR1 reads SGHNT; CDR2 reads YYREEE (reference sequence). The DNA of the CDR3 is TGTGCCAGCAGCCCTACAGGGGGCGGGGATGGCTACACCTTC. Translation: CASSPTGGGDGYTF.

In DNA form, the CDR3 reads TGTGCCAGCAGCCCTCCTCAAGGGGACAGGGTGAATGAAAAACTGTTTTTT. It codes for CASSPPQGDRVNEKLFF. The V call is TRBV4-2, the J call TRBJ1-4, with 9 bases fitting TRBD1. Germline V CDR1 and CDR2: LGHNA, YNFKEQ. The V gene end was trimmed by 4 bases and the J gene end by 5 bases; junction bases not matched to a gene: 11. The length of the CDR3 is 17 residues.

The rearrangement joins TRBV19 to TRBJ1-5; D not certain. Trimming took off 5 bases at V and 0 bases at J, with 11 bases between the two ends. There are 15 residues in the CDR3. CDR1 LNHDA and CDR2 SQIVND come from the germline V gene (reference sequence). DNA of the CDR3: TGTGCCAGTAGTGGCCATAACCCTAGCAATCAGCCCCAGCATTTT. Amino acid sequence: CASSGHNPSNQPQHF.

This chain joins TRBV7-2 and TRBJ1-1; weak D call: TRBD1 (5 bases). The germline gives CDR1 SGHTA, CDR2 FQGNSA. The CDR3 loop spans 14 amino acids. V lost 7 bases, J lost 5 bases, and 17 bases lay in between. CDR3 DNA: TGTGCCAGCAACAAGCGGGGCTGGGGGACTGAAGCTTTCTTT. Protein product: CASNKRGWGTEAFF.

CDR3 in DNA: TGTGCCAGTAGTACCGGGATTCATAATGAAAAACTGTTTTTT. Translated, it gives CASSTGIHNEKLFF. The chain carries TRBV19 and TRBJ1-4; no reliable D call. Germline V gene sequence: CDR1 LNHDA, CDR2 SQIVND (reference sequence). The V end lost 4 bases, the J end lost 4 bases, and 10 bases lay between the germline ends. The CDR3 is 14 residues long.

V gene TRBV30 combines with J gene TRBJ2-5; 7 bases align to TRBD1. Trimming took 2 bases from V and 5 from J; bases not matched to a gene: 8. Germline V gives CDR1 GTSNPN, CDR2 SVGIG (reference sequence). CDR3 length: 14 amino acids. CDR3 sequence (DNA): TGTGCCTGGAGTTTCAGGGGGAGTAGGGAGACCCAGTACTTC. Encoded protein: CAWSFRGSRETQYF.